The 30 T cell receptor beta chains presented below share a single source sample, sequenced in a study of control samples from healthy donors and cancer patients. Generated by immunoSEQ multiplex PCR, the TCRdb table keeps only in-frame clones and is missing some. The sample consists of about 410,000 clones, more than 80% of them appearing once. The sequenced material came from PBMCs. All receptors come from a man aged 40-49 years with head and neck cancer.

The chain joins TRBV3-1 (or the pseudogene TRBV3-2) to TRBJ2-1, with D possibly TRBD2 on 5 matching bases. V lost 0 bases, J lost 5 bases, and 11 bases lay in between. This CDR3 is built from 15 residues. Germline V gene data show CDR1 as LGHDT and CDR2 as YNNKEL (reference sequence). CDR3 region: CASSQDTAANNEQFF. The CDR3 nucleotides are TGTGCCAGCAGCCAAGATACAGCGGCTAACAATGAGCAGTTCTTC.

The chain has TRBV27 and TRBJ2-7; the D gene is possibly TRBD2 (6 bases). V lost 4 bases, J lost 0 bases, and 13 bases lay in between. The germline V gene has CDR1 MNHEY and CDR2 SMNVEV (reference sequence). This CDR3 spans 15 amino acids. The CDR3 DNA is TGTGCCAGCAGTTCCTCGGGCGGGAACTCCTACGAGCAGTACTTC. This translates into CASSSSGGNSYEQYF.

This chain uses TRBV7-9 with TRBJ1-5; D gene unclear. The CDR3 is 12 residues long. Trimming removed 3 bases at V and 5 bases at J, with 5 bases between. CDR1 is SEHNR and CDR2 is FQNEAQ in the germline V gene (reference sequence). CDR3 DNA: TGTGCCAGCAGCTTTCCCGATCAGCCCCAGCATTTT. This gives the protein CASSFPDQPQHF.

This clone was found once. The gene calls are TRBV11-2 and TRBJ1-1, with 11 bases aligning to TRBD1. Per the germline V gene, CDR1 is SGHAT and CDR2 is FQNNGV. V trimming: 1 base; J trimming: 10 bases; junction bases outside the gene matches: 2. The CDR3 runs to 13 residues. The CDR3, as DNA: TGTGCCAGCAGCTTAGGTGGGACAGGGGGAGCTTTCTTT. Encoded protein: CASSLGGTGGAFF.

The V call is TRBV5-1, the J call TRBJ2-6; 7 positions match TRBD1. The CDR3 has 17 amino acids. Germline loops: CDR1 SGHRS, CDR2 YFSETQ. V dropped 5 bases and J dropped 0; count of bases not matched to a gene: 8. CDR3 protein: CASSQNRGDSGANVLTF. CDR3 coding DNA: TGCGCCAGCAGTCAGAACAGGGGAGACTCTGGGGCCAACGTCCTGACTTTC.

V usage is TRBV4-2 and J usage is TRBJ1-1, with a possible D match to TRBD1 (6 bases). Trimming shortened V by 7 bases and J by 5 bases, and 17 bases separated the two germline ends. Germline V CDR1 and CDR2: LGHNA, YNFKEQ. The length of the CDR3 is 14 residues. This chain's CDR3 is CASTPGGGGTEAFF. CDR3 bases: TGTGCCAGCACCCCAGGAGGGGGGGGAACTGAAGCTTTCTTT.

This chain joins TRBV3-1 (or the pseudogene TRBV3-2) and TRBJ2-7; D is undetermined. CDR3 length: 12 amino acids. The V end lost 4 bases, the J end lost 6 bases, and 10 bases lay between the germline ends. Germline V lookup: CDR1 LGHDT, CDR2 YNNKEL (reference sequence). The CDR3 loop is CASSPDQREQYF. CDR3 bases: TGTGCCAGCAGCCCGGACCAGCGCGAGCAGTACTTC.

This clone occurred a few times. This chain connects TRBV30 to TRBJ2-3, with D maybe TRBD2 (7 bases). Between the trimmed V and J ends, which lost 0 bases and 4 bases, there was a span of 11 bases. Germline CDR1 GTSNPN, CDR2 SVGIG (reference sequence). The CDR3 is 14 amino acids. The CDR3 bases are TGTGCCTGGAGTGTCGGGGGGCGGGCAGATACGCAGTATTTT. Translated: CAWSVGGRADTQYF.

The chain has TRBV19 and TRBJ2-7; D is perhaps TRBD1 (5 bases). Trimming removed 3 bases from V and 2 bases from J, with 8 bases in between. There are 13 residues in the CDR3. CDR1 LNHDA and CDR2 SQIVND come from the germline V gene (reference sequence). The CDR3 DNA sequence: TGTGCCAGTAGTATGGACACAACCTACGAGCAGTACTTC. Residues: CASSMDTTYEQYF.

Of note for this clone: The identical CDR3 is also encoded by other nucleotide sequences in the sample. The gene calls are TRBV5-4 and TRBJ1-2; no clear D gene. Germline V gives CDR1 SGHNT, CDR2 YYREEE (reference sequence). V gave up 0 bases and J gave up 5 bases, with 8 bases separating them. This CDR3 is built from 13 residues. In DNA form, the CDR3 reads TGTGCCAGCAGCTTGGGACGGGATTATGGCTACACCTTC. Translating it yields CASSLGRDYGYTF.

The CDR3 loop is CSVDRSRQVTTPYGYTF. The CDR3 DNA follows: TGCAGCGTTGATAGGTCAAGACAGGTAACGACCCCCTATGGCTACACCTTC. The chain couples TRBV29-1 to TRBJ1-2; possibly TRBD1 for D (6 bases). Between the trimmed V and J ends, which lost 3 bases and 4 bases, there was a span of 24 bases. Germline CDR1 reads SQVTM; CDR2 reads ANQGSEA. The CDR3 covers 17 residues.

The chain employs TRBV19 and TRBJ1-2; unclear D gene. Trimming left V 0 bases short and J 1 base short, with 9 bases between. The CDR3 is made up of 15 amino acids. Germline lookup yields CDR1 LNHDA and CDR2 SQIVND (reference sequence). The CDR3 DNA sequence: TGTGCCAGTAGTATAGATCTCGGGGATAACTATGGCTACACCTTC. Protein sequence: CASSIDLGDNYGYTF.

This chain uses TRBV5-1 with TRBJ1-2, with 9 bases lining up with TRBD1. CDR3 length: 14 residues. Germline-derived CDR1 and CDR2 are SGHRS and YFSETQ. Germline trimming cut 2 bases from V and 2 bases from J; bases unmatched to any gene: 1. In DNA form, the CDR3 reads TGCGCCAGCAGCTTTGACAGGGGGAACTATGGCTACACCTTC. Translating it yields CASSFDRGNYGYTF.

J is TRBJ2-7 and V is TRBV4-1, with 15 bases lining up with TRBD2. In germline, CDR1 is MGHRA, CDR2 YSYEKL. The CDR3 contains 18 residues. V shed 3 bases, J shed 1 base, and the junction held 7 bases outside the gene matches. The DNA for the CDR3 is TGCGCCAGCAGCCAGAGGACTAGCGGGAGGGTCCCATCCTACGAGCAGTACTTC. Its translation: CASSQRTSGRVPSYEQYF.

The genes are TRBV25-1 and TRBJ1-1, with D perhaps matching TRBD1 (6 bases). Trimming shortened V by 6 bases and J by 3 bases, and 17 bases separated the two germline ends. CDR3 length: 15 amino acids. Per germline, CDR1 MGHDK and CDR2 SYGVNS. CDR3: CASRENRDGDTEAFF. The CDR3 DNA reads as TGTGCCAGCAGGGAAAACAGGGACGGAGACACTGAAGCTTTCTTT.

This clone occurred a few times. The rearrangement joins TRBV18 to TRBJ1-1, with D possibly being TRBD1 (6 bases). CDR3 size: 17 residues. Germline CDR1 is KGHSH and CDR2 is LQKENI. With 0 bases removed from V and 0 bases from J, the gap between germline ends came to 14 bases. The CDR3 protein is CASSPPRGGSMNTEAFF. The CDR3 region has the DNA TGTGCCAGCTCACCACCGAGGGGGGGGAGCATGAACACTGAAGCTTTCTTT.

The rearrangement links TRBV6-5 to TRBJ1-5; 7 bases agree with TRBD1. The trim removed 5 bases at V and 0 bases at J, leaving 1 base unmatched. Germline-derived CDR1 and CDR2 are MNHEY and SVGAGI. The CDR3 runs to 14 residues. In DNA form, the CDR3 reads TGTGCCAGCAGTAGGGACAGTAGCAATCAGCCCCAGCATTTT. Translating gives CASSRDSSNQPQHF.

In its sample, this clone was seen a few times. The CDR3 region is CSVGTGTPNEQFF. The CDR3 nucleotides read TGCAGCGTTGGGACAGGGACGCCAAATGAGCAGTTCTTC. The chain recombines TRBV29-1 with TRBJ2-1; TRBD1 matches 8 bases. Germline V gene sequence: CDR1 SQVTM, CDR2 ANQGSEA. The CDR3 spans 13 residues. V shed 4 bases and J 7 bases; nucleotides not matched to a gene: 6.

This clone was picked up one time. The CDR3 sequence is CASSASGSGRAYSPLHF. CDR3 sequence (DNA): TGTGCCAGCAGCGCTAGTGGGTCGGGCAGGGCTTACTCACCCCTCCACTTT. The chain is built from TRBV7-9 and TRBJ1-6; weak D call: TRBD1 (5 bases). The V gene's germline CDR1 is SEHNR and CDR2 FQNEAQ (reference sequence). The V end was cut by 5 bases, the J end by 10 bases, with 24 bases between. The CDR3 has 17 residues.

Only a few counts were recorded for this clone. The same CDR3 arises from other DNA sequences in this sample as well. The rearrangement uses TRBV30 and TRBJ2-7, with D unresolved. The CDR3 loop spans 13 amino acids. The germline V and J ends were trimmed by 0 bases and 3 bases, with 9 bases remaining between them. The V gene's germline CDR1 is GTSNPN and CDR2 SVGIG (reference sequence). CDR3 residues: CAWSVPPGYEQYF. Written as DNA, the CDR3 is TGTGCCTGGAGTGTACCCCCTGGCTACGAGCAGTACTTC.

The chain is built from TRBV6-5 and TRBJ1-1; D not certain. The V end lost 2 bases, the J end lost 4 bases, and 14 bases lay between the germline ends. CDR3 size: 15 residues. CDR1 MNHEY and CDR2 SVGAGI come from the germline V gene. For the CDR3, the DNA is TGTGCCAGCAGTTACGCGGAGTCCTGGGGCACTGAAGCTTTCTTT. This encodes CASSYAESWGTEAFF.

This chain joins TRBV24-1 and TRBJ2-1, with D tentatively TRBD2 (6 bases). This CDR3 region has 18 residues. Per germline, CDR1 KGHDR and CDR2 SFDVKD. Trimming left V 6 bases short and J 0 bases short, with 20 bases between. The CDR3 reads CATSSSWGLLSSYNEQFF. The CDR3 nucleotides are TGTGCCACCAGTTCCTCGTGGGGACTCCTTAGCTCCTACAATGAGCAGTTCTTC.

The chain combines TRBV29-1 with TRBJ1-2, with 10 bases aligning to TRBD1. The CDR3 length is 15 residues. CDR1 is SQVTM and CDR2 is ANQGSEA in the germline V gene. V was pared by 6 bases and J by 7 bases, with 14 bases of the junction left unmatched. The CDR3 loop is CSVIGTGAYGGGYTF. The CDR3 DNA follows: TGCAGCGTAATAGGGACAGGGGCGTATGGGGGTGGCTACACCTTC.

The V and J genes are TRBV6-2 or TRBV6-3 and TRBJ1-2, with D uncertain. This CDR3 spans 16 amino acids. Trimming left V 4 bases short and J 4 bases short, with 19 bases between. The germline V gene has CDR1 MNHEY and CDR2 SVGEGT. The CDR3 reads CASSSVPWVKGYGYTF. CDR3 coding DNA: TGTGCCAGCAGTTCCGTGCCGTGGGTCAAGGGCTATGGCTACACCTTC.

This clone was counted a few times. The chain recombines TRBV12-5 with TRBJ2-3; 11 positions match TRBD2. Germline V lookup: CDR1 LGHNT, CDR2 FRNRAP. The CDR3 length is 15 residues. V was clipped by 0 bases and J by 4 bases; unmatched bases: 0. Here the CDR3 reads CASGLVLAGADTQYF. CDR3 DNA: TGTGCTAGTGGTTTGGTACTAGCGGGGGCAGATACGCAGTATTTT.

The CDR3 sequence: CASSPGGSNQPQHF. CDR3 sequence (DNA): TGTGCCAGCAGCCCCGGGGGCAGCAATCAGCCCCAGCATTTT. The rearrangement uses TRBV27 and TRBJ1-5; D possibly corresponds to TRBD1 (6 bases). This CDR3 has 14 residues. Per the germline V gene, CDR1 is MNHEY and CDR2 is SMNVEV (reference sequence). Trimming stripped 6 bases from V and 1 base from J, with 10 bases between.

In its sample, this clone was seen once. The V and J genes are TRBV30 and TRBJ2-5, with 10 bases aligning to TRBD1. V lost 8 bases to trimming and J lost 5 bases; unmatched junction nucleotides: 14. This CDR3 is 15 amino acids long. Looked up from germline, CDR1 is GTSNPN and CDR2 is SVGIG (reference sequence). CDR3 region: CARDPGQGNMETQYF. CDR3 coding DNA: TGTGCCCGGGACCCGGGACAGGGGAACATGGAGACCCAGTACTTC.

This sequence joins TRBV28 and TRBJ2-6; 7 bases map to TRBD2. Losses at the gene ends were 6 bases for V and 2 bases for J; bases not matched to a gene: 7. CDR1 is MDHEN and CDR2 is SYDVKM in the germline V gene. The CDR3 extends over 16 amino acids. The CDR3 nucleotides read TGTGCCAGCAGCCCGAGCGGGATGGCTGGGGCCAACGTCCTGACTTTC. Protein sequence: CASSPSGMAGANVLTF.

The V and J genes are TRBV18 and TRBJ1-2; the match to TRBD1 covers 7 bases. Per germline, CDR1 KGHSH and CDR2 LQKENI. This CDR3 has 14 residues. V lost 5 bases and J lost 2; bases outside the gene matches: 5. CDR3: CASSSGQLNYGYTF. CDR3 coding DNA: TGTGCCAGCTCATCGGGACAGCTAAACTATGGCTACACCTTC.

This CDR3 is CASSQESGLDPLYGYTF. The CDR3 nucleotides are TGCGCCAGCAGCCAGGAATCCGGGCTTGACCCACTATATGGCTACACCTTC. The chain recombines TRBV4-1 with TRBJ1-2; no definite D call. Germline loops: CDR1 MGHRA, CDR2 YSYEKL. V lost 3 bases to trimming and J lost 5 bases, with 22 bases between them. This CDR3 is 17 amino acids long.